This note documents a single T cell receptor (beta chain) sequence. Authors' processing steps: From reference gene primer amplification, estimates of nucleated cell counts were derived. Sequencing was performed with immunoSEQ multiplex PCR; in TCRdb, only in-frame clones are kept and a portion is missing. The DNA was the basis for D and trimming; V, J and clone size are from that table. The sample consists of about 270,000 clones, approximately 86% of them appearing once. The source of the sample is a study of blood T cell repertoires in COVID-19. The CDR3 extends over 14 amino acids. V lost 1 base and J lost 6, with 11 bases in between. Germline-derived CDR1 and CDR2 are SGHVS and FNYEAQ.

Sequenced material: peripheral blood. The gene calls are TRBV7-6 and TRBJ2-3, with a possible D match to TRBD1 (6 bases). This clonotype was obtained from a woman in her 70s with COVID-19, enrolled during active disease. The CDR3 nucleotides read TGTGCCAGCAGCTTAGGAGGGGGAAGGGATACGCAGTATTTT. Translation gives CASSLGGGRDTQYF.